Presented here are 20 T cell receptor beta chains from one specimen sequenced in a study of CD8 T cells in ankylosing spondylitis. Their cognate antigens are unknown. Overall study results and limits: About 8 highly homologous variants made up a TCR beta motif that seemed to typify ankylosing spondylitis blood.

Using its own MiXCR run on the 5' RACE reads, TCRdb lists one record per CDR3 protein. The table has a few hundred thousand distinct CDR3 sequences, about a sixth seen once. What was sequenced was blood, either unsorted or a sorted T cell fraction (not recorded which). These receptors were taken from a male donor with ankylosing spondylitis.

This chain connects TRBV12-3 or TRBV12-4 to TRBJ2-1; TRBD2 is a possible D gene (6 bases). V was shortened by 4 bases and J by 7 bases, with 17 bases between the two germline ends. This CDR3 comprises 15 residues. CDR3 DNA sequence: TGTGCCAGCAGTTGGGGACTTTCTACAGTAAATGAGCAGTTCTTC. Amino acid sequence: CASSWGLSTVNEQFF.

The rearrangement uses TRBV9 and TRBJ2-3; 9 nucleotides align to TRBD1. Trimming removed 3 bases from V and 4 bases from J; junction bases left unmatched: 9. This CDR3 has 16 amino acids. Germline values: CDR1 SGDLS, CDR2 YYNGEE. CDR3 coding DNA: TGTGCCAGCAGCGCCGAGGGACAGGGATTCTCAGATACGCAGTATTTT. Translated: CASSAEGQGFSDTQYF.

This clonotype has a handful of counts. The V call is TRBV18, the J call TRBJ2-5, with a weak D call TRBD2 (6 bases). The V and J ends lost 4 bases and 5 bases respectively, with 14 bases between them. This CDR3 contains 14 residues. Germline CDR1 and CDR2: KGHSH and LQKENI. CDR3 sequence: CASSRAGSTETQYF. CDR3 in DNA: TGTGCCAGCTCACGGGCGGGGTCAACTGAGACCCAGTACTTC.

This sequence joins TRBV7-9 and TRBJ2-1; TRBD1 aligns across 7 bases. CDR1 is SEHNR, CDR2 FQNEAQ, per germline (reference sequence). The CDR3 loop spans 17 amino acids. V was clipped by 5 bases and J by 6 bases; unmatched bases: 16. This CDR3 is CASSPPSTGTTGNEQFF. CDR3 DNA sequence: TGTGCCAGCAGCCCACCCTCGACAGGGACGACGGGCAATGAGCAGTTCTTC.

The chain couples TRBV20-1 to TRBJ1-2; D ambiguous. Trimming took 0 bases from V and 8 from J, leaving 19 bases between them. The CDR3 has 15 amino acids. Germline CDR1 DFQATT, CDR2 SNEGSKA (reference sequence). Written as DNA, the CDR3 is TGCAGTGCTAGAGATGGTATTTCCGGCGGAGGGGGCTACACCTTC. This codes for CSARDGISGGGGYTF.

There are a few counts of this clonotype. J is TRBJ2-1 and V is TRBV27; TRBD2 aligns across 7 bases. The CDR3 extends over 13 amino acids. The junction had 5 bases not matched to a gene; V was cut back by 5 bases and J by 7 bases. Germline V gene data show CDR1 as MNHEY and CDR2 as SMNVEV (reference sequence). The CDR3 DNA follows: TGTGCCAGCAGTCTATTTAGCGGGAATGAGCAGTTCTTC. Encoded protein: CASSLFSGNEQFF.

In its sample, this clonotype was seen a few times. This sequence joins TRBV2 and TRBJ2-7; D possibly corresponds to TRBD2 (6 bases). There are 14 residues in the CDR3. In germline, CDR1 is SNHLY, CDR2 FYNNEI. V lost 3 bases, J lost 3 bases, and 12 bases lay in between. CDR3 DNA: TGTGCCAGCAGTGAGAGCGCGGGGAACTACGAGCAGTACTTC. It translates to CASSESAGNYEQYF.

Only a few counts were recorded for this clonotype. V and J are TRBV29-1 and TRBJ2-1; no clear D gene. Per germline, CDR1 SQVTM and CDR2 ANQGSEA. Trimming stripped 7 bases from V and 0 bases from J, with 10 bases between. This CDR3 has 13 residues. For the CDR3, the DNA is TGCAGCGCCCGCGGAACCTCCTACAATGAGCAGTTCTTC. Residues: CSARGTSYNEQFF.

The chain couples TRBV27 to TRBJ2-6; D gene unclear. Germline values: CDR1 MNHEY, CDR2 SMNVEV (reference sequence). With 6 bases removed from V and 0 bases from J, the gap between germline ends came to 12 bases. This CDR3 is built from 16 residues. CDR3 residues: CASSPELVSGANVLTF. The CDR3 DNA reads as TGTGCCAGCAGCCCTGAGTTAGTCTCTGGGGCCAACGTCCTGACTTTC. The whole variable domain, remainder taken from reference TRBV27 and TRBJ2-6, is EAQVTQNPRYLITVTGKKLTVTCSQNMNHEYMSWYRQDPGLGLRQIYYSMNVEVTDKGDVPEGYKVSRKEKRNFPLILESPSPNQTSLYFCASSPELVSGANVLTFGAGSRLTVL.

This rearrangement joins TRBV9 to TRBJ2-7; 7 positions match TRBD1. V lost 4 bases, J lost 1 base, and 11 bases stayed unmatched. Germline assignment: CDR1 SGDLS and CDR2 YYNGEE. The CDR3 covers 16 residues. CDR3 DNA: TGTGCCAGCAGCCCCTCGGGACAGCTCGTATCCTACGAGCAGTACTTC. Translation: CASSPSGQLVSYEQYF.

The rearrangement joins TRBV20-1 to TRBJ1-1; 8 nucleotides align to TRBD1. The CDR3 totals 12 residues. Germline values: CDR1 DFQATT, CDR2 SNEGSKA (reference sequence). V was pared by 6 bases and J by 1 base, with 1 base of the junction left unmatched. DNA for the CDR3: TGCAGTGCCGACAGGGGGAACACTGAAGCTTTCTTT. Residues: CSADRGNTEAFF.

This clonotype has just one count. The chain combines TRBV7-9 with TRBJ2-1; 9 bases fit TRBD2. The germline CDR1 and CDR2 sequences are SEHNR and FQNEAQ (reference sequence). Trimming removed 5 bases from V and 5 bases from J; junction bases left unmatched: 4. The CDR3 length is 14 residues. Written as DNA, the CDR3 is TGTGCCAGCAGCCCCTCTAGCGGGAACAATGAGCAGTTCTTC. Translating it yields CASSPSSGNNEQFF.

The sample holds many counts of this clonotype. The chain links TRBV11-2 to TRBJ2-3; possible D gene TRBD2, 5 bases. The CDR3 runs 13 residues. The germline V gene encodes CDR1 SGHAT and CDR2 FQNNGV. Deletions cut 5 bases from V and 5 bases from J, with 11 bases between. The CDR3 region has the DNA TGTGCCAGCAGCCCCCCCGGAGGAGATACGCAGTATTTT. This sequence encodes CASSPPGGDTQYF.

The chain combines TRBV19 with TRBJ2-1, with D maybe TRBD1 (6 bases). Trimming took off 4 bases at V and 2 bases at J, with 12 bases between the two ends. The CDR3 has 15 amino acids. CDR1 and CDR2 from the germline V gene are LNHDA and SQIVND (reference sequence). CDR3 residues: CASSNRDTAYNEQFF. CDR3 coding DNA: TGTGCCAGTAGTAACCGGGACACAGCCTACAATGAGCAGTTCTTC.

This clonotype was seen only a few times. The V and J genes are TRBV9 and TRBJ2-3, with D maybe TRBD1 (6 bases). CDR1 SGDLS and CDR2 YYNGEE come from the germline V gene. The germline V and J ends were trimmed by 0 bases and 2 bases, with 10 bases remaining between them. The CDR3 runs 15 residues. This CDR3 reads CASSVGTVFTDTQYF. The DNA of the CDR3 is TGTGCCAGCAGCGTAGGGACAGTTTTCACAGATACGCAGTATTTT. Supplemented by reference TRBV9 and TRBJ2-3, the full variable domain reads DSGVTQTPKHLITATGQRVTLRCSPRSGDLSVYWYQQSLDQGLQFLIQYYNGEERAKGNILERFSAQQFPDLHSELNLSSLELGDSALYFCASSVGTVFTDTQYFGPGTRLTVL.

A few counts support this clonotype. The chain couples TRBV4-1 to TRBJ2-7; D is unresolved. This CDR3 comprises 13 residues. Per germline, CDR1 MGHRA and CDR2 YSYEKL. Deletions cut 1 base from V and 6 bases from J, with 10 bases between. The DNA for the CDR3 is TGCGCCAGCAGCCAAGGTTTCGGTGGCGAGCAGTACTTC. Residues: CASSQGFGGEQYF.

This clonotype was picked up a small number of times. V usage is TRBV11-2 and J usage is TRBJ1-6, with TRBD1 identical over 8 bases. The germline gives CDR1 SGHAT, CDR2 FQNNGV. The CDR3 sequence is 15 residues long. V shed 5 bases and J 10 bases; nucleotides not matched to a gene: 10. CDR3 DNA: TGTGCCAGCAGCAAATGGACAGGGATTGAATCACCCCTCCACTTT. Protein product: CASSKWTGIESPLHF.

The J gene is TRBJ1-2, the V gene TRBV10-3, with TRBD1 matching over 7 bases. Per the germline V gene, CDR1 is ENHRY and CDR2 is SYGVKD. Trimming cost V 9 bases and J 4 bases; bases outside gene matches: 5. The CDR3 totals 12 residues. The CDR3 loop is CAIGDSLYGYTF. In nucleotides, the CDR3 is TGTGCCATTGGGGACAGCCTCTATGGCTACACCTTC.

This clonotype showed up just a few times. The chain employs TRBV20-1 and TRBJ2-7, with 10 nucleotides matching TRBD1. The CDR3 covers 15 residues. The trim removed 3 bases at V and 4 bases at J, leaving 9 bases unmatched. CDR1 is DFQATT and CDR2 is SNEGSKA in the germline V gene (reference sequence). In nucleotides, the CDR3 is TGCAGTGCTAGGGGTCTTGGACAGGGGGATTACGAGCAGTACTTC. Residues: CSARGLGQGDYEQYF.

This clonotype was counted only a few times. The chain joins TRBV6-1 to TRBJ2-7; D is unclear. Trimming left V 6 bases short and J 6 bases short, with 15 bases between. The germline V gene encodes CDR1 MNHNS and CDR2 SASEGT. The CDR3 contains 13 residues. The CDR3 here is CASRLPESFEQYF. CDR3 DNA sequence: TGTGCCAGCAGGCTTCCCGAGTCGTTCGAGCAGTACTTC.